This T cell receptor beta chain emerged from a study of cytomegalovirus exposure and HLA in healthy donors (TCRdb year 2017). At the level of the whole study: An earlier analysis of several hundred of the donors reported about 280 Gb of sequence data and around 120 million unique TCR beta sequences obtained from 150 million to 200 million T cells. An early release covering over 500 HLA-typed donors comprised approximately 290 gigabases of sequencing data and tens of millions of unique TCR sequences. Among the roughly 370 genotyped donors, around 79% belonged to the genetic ancestry cluster associated with self-reported Caucasian donors. The study aimed to test whether cataloging public T cell receptors could reveal signatures of past pathogen exposure. The study used immunosequencing to profile the T cell repertoires of more than 650 subjects and linked those repertoires to cytomegalovirus serostatus. Along with the approximately 670-subject first cohort, a separate validation cohort of over a hundred different subjects was used. To predict cytomegalovirus infection status, the study brought together high-throughput TCR immunosequencing, statistical association of individual TCRs with disease status, and machine learning. In a later analysis, previously published TCR beta repertoires from hundreds of donors were re-analyzed and high-resolution HLA genotyping was added so that TCR occurrence patterns could be studied. In the later analysis, no new phenotypic data were used to find candidate immune exposures; instead, reliance was placed on TCR beta sequences and their occurrence across donors. An earlier analysis of 500 to 750 of the donors applied high-throughput TCR beta sequencing to assess whether each TCR beta V gene segment acted as functional or pseudogenic. Donor age, sex, ethnicity and CMV serostatus were collected together with the repertoire data. Genome-wide SNP genotypes for about three fifths of the roughly 700 donors were used in a later genetic analysis, which treated that subset as a discovery cohort. Every discovery cohort repertoire had been produced on one sequencing platform. HLA typing covered class I and class II loci at four-digit resolution. The number of typed donors differed by locus: roughly 629-640 for A, B, C, DRB1 and DQB1; 500 to 550 for DQA1; 606 for DPA1; and roughly 490 for DPB1. A few DR-DQ haplotypes were treated as single units for association and clustering because of strong linkage in the cohort. Among about 360 genotyped donors of the cohort, an average of approximately 240,000 unique TCR beta nucleotide sequences were sequenced per donor, around a sixth of them non-productive. Study-level results and caveats: In a later analysis, the rate of TCR association differed among HLA loci, with DRB1 alleles having the most associated TCRs and HLA-C alleles having the fewest. According to a later analysis, parvovirus B19, influenza, CMV and Epstein-Barr virus appeared linked to several top co-occurrence clusters. Because the 87-base-pair reads could not distinguish some IMGT-functional V segments, including TRBV6-2 and TRBV6-3, those segments were excluded. This cohort had only TCR beta chains sequenced, and the lack of alpha or paired-chain data limited which features could be detected. A further reported finding was that TCR beta sequences accurately predicted the HLA-A and HLA-B alleles for most subjects in the first cohort. The presence/absence analyses assumed that sequencing depth was roughly uniform across donors, and that assumption may not be true. In the study, 164 TCR beta chains were listed as associated with cytomegalovirus. A group of highly shared sequence variants was considered likely to be a technical artifact of the sequencing pipeline. In a later analysis, some 18,000 TCR beta sequences were associated with specific HLA alleles at a false discovery rate of 0.05. In a later genetic analysis, a missense DCLRE1C variant was associated with V-gene and J-gene trimming of TCR beta chains, and the association was replicated in an independent cohort. For the cohort, immune exposure information was limited to CMV serostatus. In both the original and validation cohorts, the classifier was reported to diagnose cytomegalovirus status with high specificity and sensitivity. HLA typing was unavailable for some donors at each locus, so association tests used only the typed subset. When HLA alleles, especially DR and DQ, strongly co-occurred, TCR associations were difficult to assign to individual alleles. Compared with the roughly 670-donor mean, donors in an Asian-associated ancestry cluster had fewer N-insertions in productive TCRs, according to a later genetic analysis. An earlier analysis of approximately 530 of the donors showed that most TCR beta V segments appeared in productive rearrangements either about 90% or about 30% of the time, which broadly matched IMGT annotations. Correlated functional status among segregating V segments might be attributable to linkage disequilibrium, but an unknown experimental factor could not be ruled out. About 17 rarely observed V segments, including chromosome 9 orphons, were excluded from the earlier analysis of several hundred of the donors because counts were too low. A later analysis found that HLA-associated TCR beta chains were more clonally expanded and had lower generation probabilities than equally common non-associated chains. In vitro tests confirmed that a few of the cytomegalovirus-associated TCR beta chains recognize cytomegalovirus antigens. The authors suggested that the approach could potentially be extended to other disease states and immunological phenotypes. Most TCR sequences were observed very rarely across donors, whereas some public TCRs were present in many individuals. In a later analysis, most CMV-associated TCR beta chains were found to appear HLA-restricted, with HLA associations seemingly driven largely by CMV exposure.

From a lookup of the germline V gene, CDR1 and CDR2 are SGHTS and YDEGEE. Inclusive of the bounding cysteine and phenylalanine, the CDR3 is 14 residues long. Only the CDR3 DNA stays, 42 bases, in frame from base 1. At the junction V is shortened by 4 bases and J by 8 bases, with 15 bases in between. Points on this clone: Its antigen specificity is not known. No base-level quality is on record; no much larger clone is a single base apart.

Library generation was performed with the immunoSEQ multiplex PCR assay. For the multiplex PCR, a mixture combining 60 forward primers for TCR Vbeta segments and 13 reverse primers for TCR Jbeta segments was used. A multiplex PCR assay on genomic DNA amplified the CDR3 region of rearranged TCR beta genes. On the Illumina HiSeq System, the amplified TCR beta libraries were sequenced as 87-base-pair reads. The authors' analysis ran thus. In a later analysis, tens of millions of unique TCR beta chains were counted across the 650 to 700 repertoires, and roughly 11 million of these chains were shared by at least two donors. To remove PCR and sequencing errors, raw reads were error-corrected and collapsed into unique sequences using a nearest-neighbor algorithm that merged closely related sequences. CDR3 sequences were aligned to IMGT reference sequences to assign V, D and J gene segments. For a sequence to be retained, a match of at least six nucleotides to both a V gene segment and a J gene segment was required. A rearrangement counted as productive if the CDR3 had no stop codons and remained in frame with V and J, and every other rearrangement counted as non-productive. Following IMGT convention, CDR3 was defined as the stretch from the second conserved V-encoded cysteine up to the conserved J-encoded phenylalanine. Sequences without an unambiguous match to a single V gene segment were excluded from the earlier analysis of 450 to 750 of the donors. An earlier analysis of some 500 of the donors classified V segments as functional when productive rearrangements were above 56.7% and as segregating when the standard deviation between donors was above 5%. A statistical classification framework was built to diagnose cytomegalovirus status from the catalog of TCR beta chain sequences. In a later analysis, TCR nucleotide sequences were compared against IMGT/GENE-DB human TR gene sequences so that V and J genes could be assigned. In a later analysis, CDR3 sequences and most-parsimonious VDJ recombination scenarios were assigned using the TCRdist pipeline. In a later analysis, each TCR beta chain was defined by its CDR3 amino acid sequence together with its V-gene family, and reads lacking a unique V-gene family were excluded. In a later analysis, some 600 highly shared, low-generation-probability nucleotide sequences were removed to address suspected cross-contamination and a sequencing artifact. For each public chain, a later analysis derived a clonal expansion index from normalized ranks of inferred template counts within each repertoire. Generation probabilities in a later analysis came from a VDJ recombination model fitted to out-of-frame rearrangements, and those results were checked against IGoR. In a later analysis, TCR-TCR, TCR-HLA and TCR-CMV co-occurrence was scored with hypergeometric tests, and a repertoire-size bias correction was applied to TCR pairs. To estimate false discovery rates, a later analysis permuted the HLA or CMV assignments 20 times. In a later analysis, co-occurring TCRs were grouped using DBSCAN, with TCRdist sequence similarity added in when clustering inside HLA-allele-positive subsets. For co-occurrence clustering, repertoires with fewer than 30,000 or more than 120,000 public chains were excluded, along with about five repertoires with anomalous nucleotide sharing. TCRdb's version of the immuneACCESS table is confined to in-frame rearrangements and falls short of the full clone set. An unresolved V gene accounts for under half of the shortfall where checked; the remainder is of unknown origin. The DNA was the basis for D and trimming; V, J and clone size are from that table. This sample comprises about 110,000 clones, around 73% of them detected only once. Approximately 8.4% of the sample lies in the top ten.

The cohort comprised under 700 healthy bone marrow donors. At the time of sampling, all cohort members were nominally healthy, though unrecorded immune exposures were likely present. The donor tested CMV seronegative, placing the donor among the approximately 360 seronegative members of the cohort. Each donor provided a peripheral blood sample, and peripheral blood mononuclear cells were used for TCR beta sequencing. Genomic DNA was extracted from the blood cell samples with the Qiagen DNeasy Blood Extraction Kit. This TCR was sampled from a man between 35 and 55 years old in good health and CMV-seronegative. The sequenced material came from PBMCs. The rearrangement joined TRBV5-8 to TRBJ1-4, with TRBD1 perhaps the D gene, on 6 matching bases. The CDR3 loop reads CASSRRDKYEKLFF. DNA sequence: TGTGCCAGCAGCCGTCGGGACAAGTACGAAAAACTGTTTTTT.